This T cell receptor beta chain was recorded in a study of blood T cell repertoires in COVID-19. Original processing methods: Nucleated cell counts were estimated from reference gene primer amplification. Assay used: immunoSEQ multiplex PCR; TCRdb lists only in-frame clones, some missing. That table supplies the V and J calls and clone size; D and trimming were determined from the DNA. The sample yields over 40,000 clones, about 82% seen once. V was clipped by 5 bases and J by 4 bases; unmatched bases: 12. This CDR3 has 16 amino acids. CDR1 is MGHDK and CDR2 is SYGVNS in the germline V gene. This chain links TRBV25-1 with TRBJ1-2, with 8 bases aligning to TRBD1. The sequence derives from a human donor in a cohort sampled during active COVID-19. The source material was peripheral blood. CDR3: CASSPPPGQAAYGYTF. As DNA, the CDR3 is TGTGCCAGCAGTCCTCCCCCGGGACAGGCCGCCTATGGCTACACCTTC.